The sequence of this TCR beta chain was determined in a study of control samples from healthy donors and cancer patients. The CDR3 loop spans 16 amino acids. V gave up 2 bases and J gave up 2 bases; unmatched junction bases: 8. CDR1 is GTSNPN and CDR2 is SVGIG in the germline V gene (reference sequence). Repertoires were generated with immunoSEQ multiplex PCR, while TCRdb's copy carries only in-frame clones and drops some. The repertoire includes roughly 90,000 clones, approximately 93% of them detected once, and approximately 1.5% sits in the top ten. This clonotype originated in a young woman in good health. This chain uses TRBV30 with TRBJ2-3, with TRBD1 matching 9 bases. Sequenced: blood. CDR3 DNA: TGTGCCTGGAGTAAGGGGACAGGGTTAATCACAGATACGCAGTATTTT. Translated: CAWSKGTGLITDTQYF.